The clone carrying this TCR beta chain has just a few counts. Antigen unknown. The data were taken from a study of CD8 T cells in ankylosing spondylitis. General study findings and limits: Seemingly distinctive of ankylosing spondylitis blood was a TCR beta motif formed by eight highly homologous variants.

MiXCR, applied by TCRdb to the 5' RACE reads, yields one record per CDR3 protein. Here the sample spans about 130,000 distinct CDR3 sequences, roughly 15% being singletons. Per the germline V gene, CDR1 is KGHSH and CDR2 is LQKENI. The CDR3 runs to 15 residues. Trimming took off 3 bases at V and 2 bases at J, with 12 bases between the two ends. This chain connects TRBV18 to TRBJ2-3; weak D call: TRBD2 (5 bases). The sequence was obtained from a female donor with ankylosing spondylitis or in good health (not recorded which). Input material: blood, either unsorted or a sorted T cell fraction (not recorded which). CDR3 DNA: TGTGCCAGCTCACCGACTACGCAGTCCACAGATACGCAGTATTTT. Translating it yields CASSPTTQSTDTQYF.